This T cell receptor beta chain was observed in a study of T cells in localized non-small cell lung cancer. Here immunoSEQ multiplex PCR was the method, and the copy in TCRdb shows in-frame clones only, minus some. The data contain 25,000 to 35,000 clones, roughly nine tenths of them seen just once; the ten biggest clones take up 5.5% to 6%. Trimming stripped 3 bases from V and 4 bases from J, with 12 bases between. The CDR3 contains 14 residues. CDR1 is SGHVS and CDR2 is FNYEAQ in the germline V gene. This clonotype was obtained from a man aged 40 to 69 with stage II lung adenocarcinoma. The sequencing used PBMCs, collected before any cancer treatment. The chain employs TRBV7-6 and TRBJ1-2; D unresolved. This CDR3 is CASSFGLLPYGYTF. The CDR3 DNA reads TGTGCCAGCAGCTTCGGCCTGCTCCCCTATGGCTACACCTTC.